Sequencing of this T cell receptor (beta chain) was carried out in a study of T cell repertoires in cytomegalovirus infection (dated by TCRdb to the late 2010s). Broadly, across the study: The peptide stimulations were aimed at well-studied HLA-B-restricted epitopes as well as recently identified HLA-C-restricted CMV epitopes, whose presentation resists viral immunomodulation. Donor HLA type was relevant to the analysis, because carriage of CMV infection together with the matching HLA type was indicated by public TCR beta signatures.

Interpreted using the paper, the treatment or condition label stands for: in vitro stimulation with specific CMV peptide epitopes to enrich CMV-specific T cells. Broad study findings and their caveats: The ex vivo response was dominated by HLA-C-restricted CMV-specific TCR beta clonotypes, and the single most frequent clonotype in two of eight donors was supplied by these HLA-C-restricted clonotypes. Cumulative frequency of public TCR beta family members discriminated carriers of CMV infection plus the relevant HLA type in this cohort and an independent approximately 370-donor cohort.

The sequencing machine was an Illumina HiSeq 1500. TCRdb took the public reads, trimmed them with fastp at Q25, ran MiXCR for clone calling and kept in-frame beta chains. When rows share a CDR3 protein, they turn into one entry using the most common DNA and genes. This sample comprises about 52,000 distinct CDR3 sequences, less than 20% of them detected only once. The ten largest clones capture about four fifths of the sample. As concerns this clonotype: Its specific antigen is unknown. Qualities for individual bases were not recorded, and no much larger clone is one base off.

This TCR was recovered from a human donor in good health (CMV status not recorded). Some clones in this sample may be carry-over from other donors' samples. Specimen: CD8+ T cells from cultured PBMCs, collected from culture after CMV antigen stimulation.

The DNA is TGCGCCAGCAGCCAAGAAGGGGAACAGCCCCAGCATTTT. Translation gives CASSQEGEQPQHF. The chain is encoded by TRBV4-1 joined to TRBJ1-5; the D region possibly corresponds to TRBD1 (5 bases align). V is shortened by 0 bases, J by 7 bases, and the region joining them spans 7 bases. For CDR1 and CDR2, the germline V gene lists MGHRA and YSYEKL. The CDR3 goes from the cysteine to the phenylalanine over 13 residues. The retained sequence is limited to the CDR3, 39 bases, with the frame set at the first base.